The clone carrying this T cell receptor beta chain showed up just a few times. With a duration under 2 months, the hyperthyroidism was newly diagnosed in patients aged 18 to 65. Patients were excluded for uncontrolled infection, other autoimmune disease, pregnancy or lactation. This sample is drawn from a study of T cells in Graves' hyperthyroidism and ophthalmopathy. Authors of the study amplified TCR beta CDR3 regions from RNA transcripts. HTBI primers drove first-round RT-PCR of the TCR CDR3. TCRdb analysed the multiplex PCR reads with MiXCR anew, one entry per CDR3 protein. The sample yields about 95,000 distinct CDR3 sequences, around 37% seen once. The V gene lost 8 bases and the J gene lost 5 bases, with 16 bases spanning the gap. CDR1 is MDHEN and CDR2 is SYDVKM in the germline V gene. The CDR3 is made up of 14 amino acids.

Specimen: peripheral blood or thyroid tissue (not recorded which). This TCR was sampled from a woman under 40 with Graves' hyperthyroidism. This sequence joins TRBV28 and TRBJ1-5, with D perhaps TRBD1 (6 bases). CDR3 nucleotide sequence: TGTGCCAGCGAGGTGGACAGAGCGGATCAGCCCCAGCATTTT. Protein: CASEVDRADQPQHF.